This record concerns one TCR beta chain sequence. What it binds is not known. Peripheral blood from each donor was collected in a volume of roughly 9.8 milliliters. At least 7 million PBMCs were isolated per sample. This sample is drawn from a study of blood T cells in healthy people across ages. Study-wide findings and caveats: There were more naive CD4+ cells and higher diversity in long-lived donors than in aged donors. Roughly linear declines in TCR beta diversity per million T cells occurred with age.

Deletions cut 8 bases from V and 2 bases from J, with 14 bases between. The CDR3 is made up of 14 amino acids. Germline loops: CDR1 MNHNS, CDR2 SASEGT. Primed by a sample-barcoded 5' primer and a J-beta primer mix, a second PCR proceeded for roughly 6 to 12 cycles. Each CDR3 protein gets one entry after TCRdb re-called the 5' RACE reads with MiXCR. The data show approximately 670,000 distinct CDR3 sequences, 40% to 45% seen once. The receptor was isolated from a man at least 80 years old in good health. The chain carries TRBV6-1 and TRBJ2-3; tentatively, D is TRBD1 (6 bases). The sequenced sample consisted of blood. CDR3 DNA: TGTGCCAGCGTACAGGGTGGGGACACAGATACGCAGTATTTT. It codes for CASVQGGDTDTQYF.